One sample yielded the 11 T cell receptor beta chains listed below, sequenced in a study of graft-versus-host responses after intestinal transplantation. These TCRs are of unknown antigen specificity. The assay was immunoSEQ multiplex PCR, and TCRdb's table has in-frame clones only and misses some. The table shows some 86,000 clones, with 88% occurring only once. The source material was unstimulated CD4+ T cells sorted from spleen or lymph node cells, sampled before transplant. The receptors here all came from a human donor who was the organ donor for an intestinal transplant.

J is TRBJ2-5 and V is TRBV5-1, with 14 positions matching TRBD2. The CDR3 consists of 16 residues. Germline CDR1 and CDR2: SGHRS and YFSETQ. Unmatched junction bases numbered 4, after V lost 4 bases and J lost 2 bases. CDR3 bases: TGCGCCAGCAGCCCGCGACTAGCGGGAGGGCAAGAGACCCAGTACTTC. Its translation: CASSPRLAGGQETQYF.

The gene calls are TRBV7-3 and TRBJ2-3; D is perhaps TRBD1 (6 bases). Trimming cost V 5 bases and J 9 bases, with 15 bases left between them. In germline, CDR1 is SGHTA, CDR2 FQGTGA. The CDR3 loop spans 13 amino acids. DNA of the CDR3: TGTGCCAGCAGCCATCCAGGGGCTTTAACGCAGTATTTT. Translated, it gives CASSHPGALTQYF.

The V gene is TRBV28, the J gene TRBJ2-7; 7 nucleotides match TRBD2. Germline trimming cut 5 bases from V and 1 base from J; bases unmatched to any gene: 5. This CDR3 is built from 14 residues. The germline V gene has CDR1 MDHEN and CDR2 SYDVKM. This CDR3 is CASSAAGLSYEQYF. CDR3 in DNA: TGTGCCAGCAGTGCGGCGGGACTATCCTACGAGCAGTACTTC.

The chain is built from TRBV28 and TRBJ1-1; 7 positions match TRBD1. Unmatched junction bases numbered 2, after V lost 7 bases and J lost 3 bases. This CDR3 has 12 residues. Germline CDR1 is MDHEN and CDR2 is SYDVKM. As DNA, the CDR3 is TGTGCCAGCATGGGACAGTACACTGAAGCTTTCTTT. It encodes CASMGQYTEAFF.

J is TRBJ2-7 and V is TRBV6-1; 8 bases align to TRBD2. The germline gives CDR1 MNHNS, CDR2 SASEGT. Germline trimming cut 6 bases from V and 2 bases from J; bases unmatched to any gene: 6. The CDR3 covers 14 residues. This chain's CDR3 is CASSRAGATYEQYF. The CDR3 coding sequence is TGTGCCAGCAGCCGAGCGGGGGCGACCTACGAGCAGTACTTC.

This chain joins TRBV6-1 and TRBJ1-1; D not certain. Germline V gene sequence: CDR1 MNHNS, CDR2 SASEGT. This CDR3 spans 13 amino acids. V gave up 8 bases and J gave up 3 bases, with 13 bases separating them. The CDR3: CASQRGEDTEAFF. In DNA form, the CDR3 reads TGTGCCAGCCAACGAGGCGAAGACACTGAAGCTTTCTTT.

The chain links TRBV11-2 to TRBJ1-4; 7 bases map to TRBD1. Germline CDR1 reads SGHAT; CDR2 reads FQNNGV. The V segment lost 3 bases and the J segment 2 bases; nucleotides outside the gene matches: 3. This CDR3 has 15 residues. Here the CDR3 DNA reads TGTGCCAGCAGCTTTAACAGGGGCACTAATGAAAAACTGTTTTTT. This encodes CASSFNRGTNEKLFF.

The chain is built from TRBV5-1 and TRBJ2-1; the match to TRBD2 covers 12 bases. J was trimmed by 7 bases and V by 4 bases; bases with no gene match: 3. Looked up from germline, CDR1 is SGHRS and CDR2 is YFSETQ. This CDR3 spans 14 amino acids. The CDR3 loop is CASSTGTSGNEQFF. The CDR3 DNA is TGCGCCAGCAGCACCGGGACTAGCGGGAATGAGCAGTTCTTC.

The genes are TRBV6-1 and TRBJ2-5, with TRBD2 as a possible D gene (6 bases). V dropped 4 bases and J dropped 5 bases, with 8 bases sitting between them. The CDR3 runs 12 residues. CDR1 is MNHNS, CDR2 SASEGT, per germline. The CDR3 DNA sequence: TGTGCCAGCAGTGGGCGGGGCGAGACCCAGTACTTC. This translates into CASSGRGETQYF.

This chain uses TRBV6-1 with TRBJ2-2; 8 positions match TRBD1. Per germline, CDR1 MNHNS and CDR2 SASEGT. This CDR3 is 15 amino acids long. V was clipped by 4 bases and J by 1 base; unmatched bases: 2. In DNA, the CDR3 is TGTGCCAGCAGTGCACAGGGGGGGAACACCGGGGAGCTGTTTTTT. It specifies CASSAQGGNTGELFF.

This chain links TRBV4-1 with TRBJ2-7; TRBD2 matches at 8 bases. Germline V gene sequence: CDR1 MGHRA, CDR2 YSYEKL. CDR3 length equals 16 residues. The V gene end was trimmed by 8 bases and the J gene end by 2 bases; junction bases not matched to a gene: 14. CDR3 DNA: TGCGCCAGCGGTCGGGCGGGGGGTCCCCAAACCTACGAGCAGTACTTC. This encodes CASGRAGGPQTYEQYF.